Shown below are 30 T cell receptor beta chains from a single sample sequenced in a study of blood T cells in healthy people across ages (dated by TCRdb to about 2015). Libraries were made using 5' RACE. TCRdb lists the instrument as Illumina HiSeq 2500. A second PCR of about 6 to 12 cycles was run with a J-beta primer mix and a sample-barcoded 5' primer. TCRdb itself trimmed the public reads at Q25 with fastp, ran MiXCR and retained productive beta chains. Every entry covers one CDR3 protein and lists the most common genes and DNA from its rows. Counted in this sample were about 580,000 distinct CDR3 sequences; under 55% of them appeared once. Of the sample, around 23% is held by the ten largest clones. Sequencing was carried out using blood. The receptors derive from an elderly man in good health.

This clonotype was picked up a small number of times. The chain links TRBV28 to TRBJ2-3; D is ambiguous. The CDR3 is made up of 13 amino acids. V was clipped by 3 bases and J by 7 bases, with 11 bases between them. The V gene's germline CDR1 is MDHEN and CDR2 SYDVKM. The DNA of the CDR3 is TGTGCCAGCAGTTTCAGAAACGCCAATACGCAGTATTTT. It is translated as CASSFRNANTQYF.

The chain is built from TRBV14 and TRBJ2-1; a weak D match, TRBD2 (5 bases). The V and J ends lost 5 bases and 10 bases respectively, with 24 bases between them. There are 16 residues in the CDR3. Germline V lookup: CDR1 SGHDN, CDR2 FVKESK. CDR3 nucleotide sequence: TGTGCCAGCAGCGTCGGGATTCGGATGTTATCGGGGGAGCAGTTCTTC. Its protein product is CASSVGIRMLSGEQFF.

The rearrangement joins TRBV20-1 to TRBJ2-7; D might be TRBD1 (5 bases). CDR1 and CDR2 from the germline V gene are DFQATT and SNEGSKA (reference sequence). This CDR3 is 11 amino acids long. V gave up 4 bases and J gave up 4 bases, with 8 bases separating them. DNA for the CDR3: TGCAGTGCTAACCCAGGGTACGAGCAGTACTTC. Translation gives CSANPGYEQYF.

This clonotype was observed a few times. This chain links TRBV20-1 with TRBJ2-1; the D gene is possibly TRBD2 (6 bases). Trimming pared 0 bases from V and 0 bases from J, leaving 15 bases between. The CDR3 covers 17 residues. Germline values: CDR1 DFQATT, CDR2 SNEGSKA (reference sequence). CDR3 in amino acids: CSARDSLARSSYNEQFF. The CDR3 nucleotides read TGCAGTGCTAGAGATTCCCTAGCGAGGAGCTCCTACAATGAGCAGTTCTTC.

The chain couples TRBV3-1 to TRBJ1-4, with a possible D match to TRBD1 (5 bases). This CDR3 spans 16 amino acids. The V end was cut by 0 bases, the J end by 4 bases, with 12 bases between. Germline loops: CDR1 LGHDT, CDR2 YNNKEL (reference sequence). CDR3 loop: CASSQDAGSGNEKLFF. The CDR3 DNA reads TGTGCCAGCAGCCAAGACGCAGGGTCGGGTAATGAAAAACTGTTTTTT.

On this clonotype itself: It may be a read error: a sequence one base away is much more abundant. The chain recombines TRBV7-9 with TRBJ2-3, with D possibly being TRBD2 (6 bases). Germline CDR1 and CDR2: SEHNR and FQNEAQ (reference sequence). Trimming took off 5 bases at V and 3 bases at J, with 21 bases between the two ends. The CDR3 contains 17 residues. The CDR3 loop is CASSPRRTSRRTDTQYF. In DNA, the CDR3 is TGTGCCAGCAGCCCCCGACGAACTAGCAGGAGAACAGATACGCAGTATTTT. The variable domain in full, with the rest retrieved from reference TRBV7-9 and TRBJ2-3, is DTGVSQNPRHKITKRGQNVTFRCDPISEHNRLYWYRQTLGQGPEFLTYFQNEAQLEKSRLLSDRFSAERPKGSFSTLEIQRTEQGDSAMYLCASSPRRTSRRTDTQYFGPGTRLTVL.

This clonotype was recorded a few times. This rearrangement joins TRBV18 to TRBJ2-1; D may be TRBD1 (6 bases). The CDR3 runs to 16 residues. Germline-derived CDR1 and CDR2 are KGHSH and LQKENI. V lost 3 bases and J 4 bases, leaving 16 bases between the germline ends. CDR3 amino acids: CASSPATGGGYNEQFF. In nucleotides, the CDR3 is TGTGCCAGCTCACCCGCGACAGGAGGCGGGTACAATGAGCAGTTCTTC.

The genes are TRBV3-1 and TRBJ1-1; D unclear. Germline V gene lookup returns CDR1 LGHDT and CDR2 YNNKEL (reference sequence). Trimming shortened V by 5 bases and J by 0 bases, and 16 bases separated the two germline ends. The CDR3 consists of 16 residues. The CDR3 bases are TGTGCCAGCAGCAGGAGCGGACGTACAGTGAACACTGAAGCTTTCTTT. Translated: CASSRSGRTVNTEAFF.

CDR3 nucleotide sequence: TGCAGCGTTCAGGGAGGGGGCACTGAAGCTTTCTTT. It yields the protein CSVQGGGTEAFF. This chain connects TRBV29-1 to TRBJ1-1, with a weak D call TRBD1 (6 bases). The length of the CDR3 is 12 residues. Trimming removed 5 bases from V and 4 bases from J, with 11 bases in between. CDR1 SQVTM and CDR2 ANQGSEA come from the germline V gene.

This clonotype has a handful of counts. V and J are TRBV6-5 and TRBJ2-6, with no clear D. The CDR3 contains 15 residues. The V end was cut by 7 bases, the J end by 0 bases, with 10 bases between. CDR1 is MNHEY, CDR2 SVGAGI, per germline. The CDR3 coding sequence is TGTGCCAGCAAGTTTAGTCCCTCTGGGGCCAACGTCCTGACTTTC. Translating gives CASKFSPSGANVLTF.

With respect to this clonotype: Given a much more abundant clone one base away, this may be a read error. The genes are TRBV6-5 and TRBJ2-5; 8 positions agree with TRBD1. CDR1 is MNHEY and CDR2 is SVGAGI in the germline V gene. CDR3 length equals 14 residues. Trimming took 4 bases from V and 2 from J; bases not matched to a gene: 3. CDR3 DNA: TGTGCCAGCAGTTCCCGACAGGGGCAAGAGACCCAGTACTTC. Translation gives CASSSRQGQETQYF.

There are a few counts of this clonotype. The chain combines TRBV4-2 with TRBJ2-3; maybe TRBD2 (6 bases). Germline V gene sequence: CDR1 LGHNA, CDR2 YNFKEQ. The V end was cut by 4 bases, the J end by 2 bases, with 10 bases between. The CDR3 has 14 amino acids. This chain's CDR3 is CASSLSGYTDTQYF. The CDR3 DNA reads TGTGCCAGCAGCCTTAGCGGCTACACAGATACGCAGTATTTT.

In its sample, this clonotype was seen a few times. V gene TRBV10-3 combines with J gene TRBJ2-7; TRBD2 aligns across 10 bases. Germline CDR1 reads ENHRY; CDR2 reads SYGVKD. V lost 6 bases and J lost 4; bases outside the gene matches: 3. CDR3 length equals 13 residues. This CDR3 reads CAIRGTSEYEQYF. CDR3 sequence (DNA): TGTGCCATCAGAGGGACTAGCGAGTACGAGCAGTACTTC.

V usage is TRBV5-1 and J usage is TRBJ2-5; 7 nucleotides match TRBD1. Germline lookup yields CDR1 SGHRS and CDR2 YFSETQ. CDR3 size: 14 residues. Trimming took 0 bases from V and 5 from J; bases not matched to a gene: 4. CDR3 DNA sequence: TGCGCCAGCAGCTTGGCCGTGACAGGGGAGACCCAGTACTTC. Its translation is CASSLAVTGETQYF.

This clonotype was picked up many times. The chain links TRBV6-5 to TRBJ1-4, with TRBD1 matching over 7 bases. The CDR3 has 14 residues. Trimming took 4 bases from V and 6 from J; bases not matched to a gene: 5. Germline CDR1 MNHEY, CDR2 SVGAGI. CDR3 amino acids: CASSFRQGDEKLFF. The CDR3 DNA sequence: TGTGCCAGCAGTTTCAGACAGGGCGATGAAAAACTGTTTTTT.

In its sample, this clonotype was seen a few times. The chain links TRBV9 to TRBJ1-6; possible D gene TRBD1, 5 bases. Germline V lookup: CDR1 SGDLS, CDR2 YYNGEE. V was cut by 3 bases and J by 3 bases, with 10 bases left in between. The CDR3 length is 15 residues. The CDR3 reads CASSESDSYNSPLHF. The CDR3, as DNA: TGTGCCAGCAGCGAATCAGACAGCTATAATTCACCCCTCCACTTT.

CDR3 nucleotides: TGTGCCAGCAGCTTGACCGGGACTAGCGGGAGGGCCAGGAATGAGCAGTTCTTC. It yields the protein CASSLTGTSGRARNEQFF. The chain carries TRBV7-3 and TRBJ2-1; 16 bases match TRBD2. V trimming: 3 bases; J trimming: 7 bases; junction bases outside the gene matches: 9. The CDR3 length is 18 residues. From germline, CDR1 is SGHTA and CDR2 FQGTGA.

The chain recombines TRBV5-1 with TRBJ2-7, with 11 bases fitting TRBD2. V lost 0 bases to trimming and J lost 5 bases; unmatched junction nucleotides: 7. CDR3 length: 16 amino acids. Germline V gives CDR1 SGHRS, CDR2 YFSETQ. CDR3: CASSLALAGAPNEQYF. For the CDR3, the DNA is TGCGCCAGCAGCTTGGCACTAGCGGGAGCCCCCAACGAGCAGTACTTC.

This clonotype occurred a few times. The chain combines TRBV27 with TRBJ2-6; 8 nucleotides line up with TRBD1. The CDR3 has 19 residues. Germline V gives CDR1 MNHEY, CDR2 SMNVEV (reference sequence). V was clipped by 4 bases and J by 0 bases; unmatched bases: 11. The CDR3 sequence: CASSSVGTGFSSGANVLTF. The CDR3 nucleotides are TGTGCCAGCAGTTCCGTCGGGACAGGTTTTAGCTCTGGGGCCAACGTCCTGACTTTC.

The genes are TRBV14 and TRBJ1-6, with D possibly TRBD1 on 5 matching bases. This CDR3 contains 15 residues. From germline, CDR1 is SGHDN and CDR2 FVKESK. V lost 1 base and J 10 bases, leaving 14 bases between the germline ends. The CDR3: CASSQGGTLISPLHF. The CDR3 bases are TGTGCCAGCAGCCAAGGGGGGACCCTGATATCACCCCTCCACTTT.

The table lists this clonotype with many counts. The gene calls are TRBV7-9 and TRBJ2-3; tentatively, D is TRBD1 (6 bases). In germline, CDR1 is SEHNR, CDR2 FQNEAQ (reference sequence). CDR3 size: 15 residues. V dropped 2 bases and J dropped 0 bases, with 9 bases sitting between them. The DNA of the CDR3 is TGTGCCAGCAGCTTAATGACAGGTAGCACAGATACGCAGTATTTT. It specifies CASSLMTGSTDTQYF.

V usage is TRBV7-2 and J usage is TRBJ2-1, with 9 bases matching TRBD1. Germline V gene lookup returns CDR1 SGHTA and CDR2 FQGNSA. CDR3 length: 16 residues. Germline trimming cut 6 bases from V and 8 bases from J; bases unmatched to any gene: 14. For the CDR3, the DNA is TGTGCCAGCAGTTCCCCCGGACAGGGGTTTTCCGATGAGCAGTTCTTC. Its translation is CASSSPGQGFSDEQFF.

The chain joins TRBV7-9 to TRBJ1-3, with TRBD1 matching 9 bases. Looked up from germline, CDR1 is SEHNR and CDR2 is FQNEAQ (reference sequence). The CDR3 totals 17 residues. V was clipped by 5 bases and J by 4 bases; unmatched bases: 12. The CDR3 nucleotides are TGTGCCAGCAGCCCCGAGGCCGGACAGGGGCTCGGAAACACCATATATTTT. This gives the protein CASSPEAGQGLGNTIYF. Filled out from reference TRBV7-9 and TRBJ1-3, the complete variable domain reads DTGVSQNPRHKITKRGQNVTFRCDPISEHNRLYWYRQTLGQGPEFLTYFQNEAQLEKSRLLSDRFSAERPKGSFSTLEIQRTEQGDSAMYLCASSPEAGQGLGNTIYFGEGSWLTVV.

With regard to this clonotype: This may be a read error: a much more frequent sequence differs by one nucleotide. The chain has TRBV6-6 and TRBJ2-7; no clear D. Per germline, CDR1 MNHNY and CDR2 SVGAGI (reference sequence). CDR3 length: 13 residues. The CDR3 spells CAGSPDHTYEQYF. Written as DNA, the CDR3 is TGTGCCGGCAGCCCGGACCACACCTACGAGCAGTACTTC.

J is TRBJ1-4 and V is TRBV30; D might be TRBD1 (6 bases). There are 13 residues in the CDR3. V lost 0 bases and J lost 8, with 10 bases in between. CDR1 and CDR2 from the germline V gene are GTSNPN and SVGIG (reference sequence). In nucleotides, the CDR3 is TGTGCCTGGAGTGTACAGGGTTGGGAAAAACTGTTTTTT. Protein product: CAWSVQGWEKLFF. Full variable domain (outside the CDR3, taken from reference TRBV30 and TRBJ1-4): SQTIHQWPATLVQPVGSPLSLECTVEGTSNPNLYWYRQAAGRGLQLLFYSVGIGQISSEVPQNLSASRPQDRQFILSSKKLLLSDSGFYLCAWSVQGWEKLFFGSGTQLSVL.

The chain recombines TRBV28 with TRBJ2-3; TRBD2 agrees at 7 bases. J was trimmed by 4 bases and V by 3 bases; bases with no gene match: 4. The CDR3 loop spans 14 amino acids. Germline V gene data show CDR1 as MDHEN and CDR2 as SYDVKM. CDR3 bases: TGTGCCAGCAGTTTGGCGGGAGTTTCAGATACGCAGTATTTT. Its protein product is CASSLAGVSDTQYF.

The chain couples TRBV29-1 to TRBJ1-1; perhaps TRBD1 as D (6 bases). Looked up from germline, CDR1 is SQVTM and CDR2 is ANQGSEA. This CDR3 has 15 amino acids. The V end lost 3 bases, the J end lost 1 base, and 15 bases lay between the germline ends. The CDR3 region is CSVEARGGPNTEAFF. Written as DNA, the CDR3 is TGCAGCGTTGAGGCCCGTGGGGGGCCGAACACTGAAGCTTTCTTT.

The table lists this clonotype with many counts. The chain carries TRBV7-9 and TRBJ2-5; TRBD1 aligns across 11 bases. This CDR3 has 17 amino acids. From germline, CDR1 is SEHNR and CDR2 FQNEAQ (reference sequence). J was trimmed by 4 bases and V by 2 bases; bases with no gene match: 9. CDR3 in DNA: TGTGCCAGCAGCTTAAACGGACAGGGGGCCCCCTCAGAGACCCAGTACTTC. Its protein product is CASSLNGQGAPSETQYF.

J is TRBJ2-4 and V is TRBV29-1; 8 positions agree with TRBD2. V lost 7 bases to trimming and J lost 2 bases; unmatched junction nucleotides: 10. Looked up from germline, CDR1 is SQVTM and CDR2 is ANQGSEA. CDR3 length equals 15 residues. The DNA for the CDR3 is TGCAGCGCTGCGGGGGGTGGACGGCCCAAAAACATTCAGTACTTC. This sequence encodes CSAAGGGRPKNIQYF.

Only one count was recorded for this clonotype. Possible read error: a much larger clone is one base away. The chain has TRBV10-3 and TRBJ2-6; D not certain. The CDR3 loop spans 15 amino acids. Germline values: CDR1 ENHRY, CDR2 SYGVKD. Trimming took 10 bases from V and 0 from J, leaving 13 bases between them. The CDR3 loop is CATRREDSGANVLTF. The DNA of the CDR3 is TGTGCCACCCGAAGGGAAGACTCTGGGGCCAACGTCCTGACTTTC.